One TCR beta chain is described in this entry. This clone has a handful of counts. It lacks a known antigen. Qualities for individual bases were not recorded, and no much larger clone is one base off. The CDR3 has 16 amino acids, counting the end cysteine and phenylalanine. The CDR3 DNA has 48 bases and is translated from base 1. V lost 3 bases and J lost 3 bases, and the count of bases not matched to a germline gene is 11. The germline V gene supplies CDR1 SGHRS and CDR2 YFSETQ. This sample is part of a study of blood T cell repertoires in COVID-19 (TCRdb year 2020). The study in broad terms: The collaborator samples originated in the United States, Italy and Spain and spanned the acute and convalescent phases of COVID-19. The prospective study material was composed of cDNA or gDNA derived from T cells, B-cell-depleted T cells, or PBMCs. The dataset comprised deeply sampled blood TCRbeta repertoires from subjects exposed to, actively infected with, or recovered from COVID-19. The repertoires were made available in a free public database intended to serve as a resource for research on the immune response to SARS-CoV-2. The samples were drawn from the first 160 participants of the ongoing ImmuneRACE study and from some 1,300 subjects provided by 6 global collaborators. Nearly every sample came with metadata listing a de-identified subject ID, COVID-19 status, age in years and sex. HLA class I and class II types, where available, came from metadata supplied by the sample provider rather than from assay-based typing. The paper's findings and limits, for the study overall: How much clinical and demographic metadata was included differed by source and by participant, and the metadata was provided uncurated.

Participants in the prospective study were enrolled through a virtual design, were aged about 18 to 90 years, and lived in 24 United States geographic areas. Cohort assignment in the prospective study relied on participant-reported clinical history from a screening survey and a study questionnaire. For ImmuneRACE Cohort 3, a participant was defined as recovered based on two consecutive negative NP/OP PCR tests, clearance by a healthcare professional, or resolution of symptoms. Mobile phlebotomists in the prospective study collected whole blood, serum and a nasopharyngeal or oropharyngeal swab from every participant. Prospective study participants could optionally give additional blood draws and questionnaires over an approximately 2-month period. Blood samples from the prospective study were shipped frozen or at room temperature prior to DNA extraction. TCRbeta CDR3 regions were amplified from genomic DNA using the immunoSEQ Assay, a bias-controlled multiplex PCR. The authors processed their data as follows. The number of nucleated cells in each sample was estimated from the amplification of reference gene primers within the assay. Sequence reads were collapsed and filtered to measure the absolute abundance of every unique TCRbeta CDR3 rearrangement. For each sample, productive Simpson clonality was calculated as the square root of Simpson's diversity index across productive rearrangements. This is the immuneACCESS table as TCRdb keeps it, with only in-frame sequences that have V and J called. A part of the clones is gone; compared with another copy, unresolved V genes explain less than half, and the rest is unexplained. V and J calls and clone size are given by that table; D and trimming were obtained from the DNA. This sample gives 150,000 to 200,000 clones in total; more than 80% of them show up just once. The ten largest clones represent around 12% of the sample.

The sequenced material came from PBMCs or T cells enriched from blood (not recorded which). The receptor chain draws on TRBV5-1 and TRBJ2-7, and TRBD1 aligns with 8 junction nucleotides. The TCR comes from a middle-aged man who had recovered from COVID-19. The CDR3 amino acid sequence is: CASSSAQLQGVYEQYF. The nucleotide sequence reads TGCGCCAGCAGCTCGGCCCAACTACAGGGGGTCTACGAGCAGTACTTC.